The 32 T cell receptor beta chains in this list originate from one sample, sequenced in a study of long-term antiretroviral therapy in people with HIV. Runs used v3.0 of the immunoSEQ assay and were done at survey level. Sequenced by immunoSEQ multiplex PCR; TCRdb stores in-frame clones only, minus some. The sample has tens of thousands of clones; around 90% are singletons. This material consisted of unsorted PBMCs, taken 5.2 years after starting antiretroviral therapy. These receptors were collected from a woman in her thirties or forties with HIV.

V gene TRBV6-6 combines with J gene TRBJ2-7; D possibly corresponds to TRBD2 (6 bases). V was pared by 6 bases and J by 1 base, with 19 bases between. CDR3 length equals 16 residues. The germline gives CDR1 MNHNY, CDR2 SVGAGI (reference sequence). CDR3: CASRQPLPGGSYEQYF. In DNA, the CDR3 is TGTGCCAGCAGGCAACCGCTCCCCGGGGGTTCCTACGAGCAGTACTTC.

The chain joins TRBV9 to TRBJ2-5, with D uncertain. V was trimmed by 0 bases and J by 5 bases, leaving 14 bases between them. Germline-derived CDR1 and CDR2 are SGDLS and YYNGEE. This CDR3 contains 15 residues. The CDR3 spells CASSVGPAVGETQYF. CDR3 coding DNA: TGTGCCAGCAGCGTAGGTCCGGCTGTGGGGGAGACCCAGTACTTC. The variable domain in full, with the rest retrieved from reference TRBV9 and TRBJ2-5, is DSGVTQTPKHLITATGQRVTLRCSPRSGDLSVYWYQQSLDQGLQFLIQYYNGEERAKGNILERFSAQQFPDLHSELNLSSLELGDSALYFCASSVGPAVGETQYFGPGTRLLVL.

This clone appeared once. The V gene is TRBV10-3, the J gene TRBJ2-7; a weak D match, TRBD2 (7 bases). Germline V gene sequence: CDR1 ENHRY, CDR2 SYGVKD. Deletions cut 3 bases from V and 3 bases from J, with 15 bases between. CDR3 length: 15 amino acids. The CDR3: CAISDFGGRDYEQYF. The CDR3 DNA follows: TGTGCCATCAGTGACTTCGGGGGGCGCGACTACGAGCAGTACTTC.

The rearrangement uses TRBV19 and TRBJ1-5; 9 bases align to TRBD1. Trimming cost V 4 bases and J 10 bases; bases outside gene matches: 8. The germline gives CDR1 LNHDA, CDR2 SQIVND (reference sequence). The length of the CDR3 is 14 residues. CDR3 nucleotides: TGTGCCAGTAGTACCGGGACAGGGATAGGTCCCCAGCATTTT. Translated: CASSTGTGIGPQHF.

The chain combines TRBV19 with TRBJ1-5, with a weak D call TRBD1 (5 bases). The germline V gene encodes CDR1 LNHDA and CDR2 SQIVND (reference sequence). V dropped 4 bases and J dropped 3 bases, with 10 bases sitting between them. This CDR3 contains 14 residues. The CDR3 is CASSTGSVNQPQHF. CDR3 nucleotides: TGTGCCAGTAGTACAGGGTCGGTCAATCAGCCCCAGCATTTT.

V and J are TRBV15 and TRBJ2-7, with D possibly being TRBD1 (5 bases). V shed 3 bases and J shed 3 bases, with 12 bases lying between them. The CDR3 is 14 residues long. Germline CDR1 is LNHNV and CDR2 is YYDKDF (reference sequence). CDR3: CATSRSDTDYEQYF. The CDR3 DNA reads TGTGCCACCAGCAGGTCGGACACGGACTACGAGCAGTACTTC.

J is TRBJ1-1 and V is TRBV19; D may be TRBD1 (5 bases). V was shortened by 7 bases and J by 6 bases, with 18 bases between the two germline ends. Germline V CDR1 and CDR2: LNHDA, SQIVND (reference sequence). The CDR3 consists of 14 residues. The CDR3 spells CASTKRGGVSEAFF. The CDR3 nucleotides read TGTGCCAGTACCAAGAGGGGTGGGGTCTCTGAAGCTTTCTTT.

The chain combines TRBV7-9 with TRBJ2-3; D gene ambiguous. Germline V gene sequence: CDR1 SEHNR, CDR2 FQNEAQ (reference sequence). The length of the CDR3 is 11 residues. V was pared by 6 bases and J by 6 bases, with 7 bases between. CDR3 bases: TGTGCCAGCAGTCTGGCCGATACGCAGTATTTT. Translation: CASSLADTQYF.

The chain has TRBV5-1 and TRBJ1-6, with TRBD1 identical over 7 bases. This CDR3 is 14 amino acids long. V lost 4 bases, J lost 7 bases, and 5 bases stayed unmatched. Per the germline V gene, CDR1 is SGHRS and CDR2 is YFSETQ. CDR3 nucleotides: TGCGCCAGCAGCCCCGGGACAGTAAATTCACCCCTCCACTTT. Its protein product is CASSPGTVNSPLHF.

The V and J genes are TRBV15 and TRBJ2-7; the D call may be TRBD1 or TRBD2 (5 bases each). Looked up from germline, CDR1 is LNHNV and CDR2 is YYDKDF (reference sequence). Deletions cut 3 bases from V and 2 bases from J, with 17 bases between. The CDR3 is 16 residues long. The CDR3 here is CATSRSRDGEPYEQYF. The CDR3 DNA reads TGTGCCACCAGCAGGTCCCGGGACGGGGAGCCCTACGAGCAGTACTTC.

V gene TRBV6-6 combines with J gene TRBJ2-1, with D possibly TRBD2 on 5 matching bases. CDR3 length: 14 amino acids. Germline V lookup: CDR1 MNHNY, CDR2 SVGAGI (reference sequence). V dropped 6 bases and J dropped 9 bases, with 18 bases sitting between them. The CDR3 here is CASSHGEIKGEQFF. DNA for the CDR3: TGTGCCAGCAGCCACGGGGAAATTAAGGGTGAGCAGTTCTTC.

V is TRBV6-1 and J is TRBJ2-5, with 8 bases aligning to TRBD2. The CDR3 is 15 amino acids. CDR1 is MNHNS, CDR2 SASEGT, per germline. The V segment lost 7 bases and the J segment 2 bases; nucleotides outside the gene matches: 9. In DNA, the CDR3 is TGTGCCAGCATTATGATAGCGGGGACACAAGAGACCCAGTACTTC. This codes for CASIMIAGTQETQYF.

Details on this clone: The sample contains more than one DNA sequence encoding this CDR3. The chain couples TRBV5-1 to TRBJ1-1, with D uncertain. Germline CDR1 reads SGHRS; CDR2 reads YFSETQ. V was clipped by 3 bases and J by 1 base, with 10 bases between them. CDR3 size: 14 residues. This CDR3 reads CASSSRTANTEAFF. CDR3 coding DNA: TGCGCCAGCAGCTCCAGGACGGCGAACACTGAAGCTTTCTTT.

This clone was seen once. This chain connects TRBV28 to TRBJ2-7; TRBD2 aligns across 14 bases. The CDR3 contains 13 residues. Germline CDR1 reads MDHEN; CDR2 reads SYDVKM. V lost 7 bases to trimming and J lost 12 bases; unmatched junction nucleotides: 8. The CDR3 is CASTPGLAGEMYF. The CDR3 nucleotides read TGTGCCAGCACCCCGGGACTAGCGGGAGAGATGTACTTC.

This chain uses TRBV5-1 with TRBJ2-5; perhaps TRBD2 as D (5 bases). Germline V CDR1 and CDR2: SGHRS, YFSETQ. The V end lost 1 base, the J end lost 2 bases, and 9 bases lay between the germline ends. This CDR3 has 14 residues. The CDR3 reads CASSLIGVQETQYF. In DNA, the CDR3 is TGCGCCAGCAGCTTGATCGGGGTTCAAGAGACCCAGTACTTC.

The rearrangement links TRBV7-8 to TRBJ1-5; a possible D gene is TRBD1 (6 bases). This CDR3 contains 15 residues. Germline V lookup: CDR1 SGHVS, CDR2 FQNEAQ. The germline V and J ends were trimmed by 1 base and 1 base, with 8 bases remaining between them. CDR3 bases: TGTGCCAGCAGCTTAGTTGGACAGAGCAATCAGCCCCAGCATTTT. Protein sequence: CASSLVGQSNQPQHF.

In DNA form, the CDR3 reads TGTGCCAGCAGCTTCGGACAGGACAATCAGCCCCAGCATTTT. This translates into CASSFGQDNQPQHF. The chain employs TRBV7-9 and TRBJ1-5; 7 bases agree with TRBD1. This CDR3 region has 14 residues. V was pared by 3 bases and J by 3 bases, with 2 bases of the junction left unmatched. Germline values: CDR1 SEHNR, CDR2 FQNEAQ (reference sequence).

CDR3 loop: CATSRDVETYNEQFF. CDR3 in DNA: TGTGCCACCAGCAGAGATGTAGAGACCTACAATGAGCAGTTCTTC. V usage is TRBV15 and J usage is TRBJ2-1, with D unclear. The CDR3 has 15 amino acids. Germline V gene lookup returns CDR1 LNHNV and CDR2 YYDKDF (reference sequence). The V gene lost 0 bases and the J gene lost 2 bases, with 8 bases spanning the gap.

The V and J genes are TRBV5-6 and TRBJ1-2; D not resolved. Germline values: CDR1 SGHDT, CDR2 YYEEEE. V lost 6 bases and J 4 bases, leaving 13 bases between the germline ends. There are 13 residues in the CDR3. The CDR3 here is CASTSTTGYGYTF. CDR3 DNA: TGTGCCAGCACCTCCACCACGGGCTATGGCTACACCTTC.

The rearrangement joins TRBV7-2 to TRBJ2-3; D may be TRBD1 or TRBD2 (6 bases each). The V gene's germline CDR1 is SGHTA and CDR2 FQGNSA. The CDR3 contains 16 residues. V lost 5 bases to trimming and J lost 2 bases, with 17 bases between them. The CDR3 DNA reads TGTGCCAGCAGCACAATAGGGGGGAGTGCCACAGATACGCAGTATTTT. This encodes CASSTIGGSATDTQYF.

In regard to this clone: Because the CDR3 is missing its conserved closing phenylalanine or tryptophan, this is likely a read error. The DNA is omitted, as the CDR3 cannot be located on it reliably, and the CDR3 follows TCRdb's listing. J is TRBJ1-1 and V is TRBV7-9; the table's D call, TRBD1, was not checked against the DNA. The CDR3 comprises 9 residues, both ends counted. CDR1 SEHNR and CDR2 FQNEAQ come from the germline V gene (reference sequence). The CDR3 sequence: CASSLGSLG.

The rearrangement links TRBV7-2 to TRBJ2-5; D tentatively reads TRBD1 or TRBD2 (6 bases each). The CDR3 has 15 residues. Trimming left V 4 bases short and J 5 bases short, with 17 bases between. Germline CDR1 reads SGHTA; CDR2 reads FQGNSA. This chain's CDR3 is CASSSQSGGRETQYF. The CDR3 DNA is TGTGCCAGCAGCTCCCAATCCGGGGGCAGGGAGACCCAGTACTTC.

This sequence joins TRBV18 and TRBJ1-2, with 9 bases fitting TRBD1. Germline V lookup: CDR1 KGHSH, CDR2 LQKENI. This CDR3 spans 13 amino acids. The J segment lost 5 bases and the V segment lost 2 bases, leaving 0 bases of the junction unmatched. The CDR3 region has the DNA TGTGCCAGCTCACCAGACAGGGGGTATGGCTACACCTTC. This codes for CASSPDRGYGYTF. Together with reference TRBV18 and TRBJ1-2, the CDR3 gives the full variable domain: NAGVMQNPRHLVRRRGQEARLRCSPMKGHSHVYWYRQLPEEGLKFMVYLQKENIIDESGMPKERFSAEFPKEGPSILRIQQVVRGDSAAYFCASSPDRGYGYTFGSGTRLTVV.

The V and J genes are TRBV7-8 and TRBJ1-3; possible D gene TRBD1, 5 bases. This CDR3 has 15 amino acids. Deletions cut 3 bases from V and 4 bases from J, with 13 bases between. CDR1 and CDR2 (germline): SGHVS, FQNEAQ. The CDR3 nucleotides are TGTGCCAGCAGCTTTTTAGCGGGGGACGGAAACACCATATATTTT. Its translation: CASSFLAGDGNTIYF.

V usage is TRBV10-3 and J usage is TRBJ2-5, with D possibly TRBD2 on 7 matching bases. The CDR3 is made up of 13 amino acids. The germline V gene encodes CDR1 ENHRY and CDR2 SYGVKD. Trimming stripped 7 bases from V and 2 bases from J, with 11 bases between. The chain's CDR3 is CAITAGAQETQYF. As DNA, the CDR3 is TGTGCCATCACGGCGGGGGCGCAAGAGACCCAGTACTTC.

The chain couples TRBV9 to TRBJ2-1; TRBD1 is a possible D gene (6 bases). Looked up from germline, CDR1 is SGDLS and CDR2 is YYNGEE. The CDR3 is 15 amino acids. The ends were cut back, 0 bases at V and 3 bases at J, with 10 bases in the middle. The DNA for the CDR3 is TGTGCCAGCAGCGTAGAGCGGACAGACTACAATGAGCAGTTCTTC. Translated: CASSVERTDYNEQFF.

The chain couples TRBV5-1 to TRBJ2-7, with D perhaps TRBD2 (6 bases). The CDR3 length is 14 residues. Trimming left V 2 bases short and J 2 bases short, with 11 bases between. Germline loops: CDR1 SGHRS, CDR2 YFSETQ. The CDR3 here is CASSFGGPPYEQYF. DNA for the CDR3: TGCGCCAGCAGCTTCGGGGGTCCTCCCTACGAGCAGTACTTC.

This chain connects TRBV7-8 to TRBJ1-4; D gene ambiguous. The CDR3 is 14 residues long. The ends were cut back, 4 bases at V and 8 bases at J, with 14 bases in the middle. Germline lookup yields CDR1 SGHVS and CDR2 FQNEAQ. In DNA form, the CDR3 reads TGTGCCAGCAGCTCTACGGCGGCGAGGGAAAAACTGTTTTTT. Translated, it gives CASSSTAAREKLFF.

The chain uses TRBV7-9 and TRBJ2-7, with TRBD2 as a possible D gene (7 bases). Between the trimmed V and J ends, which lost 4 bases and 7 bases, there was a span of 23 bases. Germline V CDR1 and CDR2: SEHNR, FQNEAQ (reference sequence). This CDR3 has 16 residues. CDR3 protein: CASSSLSLGGHREQYF. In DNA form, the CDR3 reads TGTGCCAGCAGCTCCCTCAGTCTGGGGGGGCATCGAGAGCAGTACTTC.

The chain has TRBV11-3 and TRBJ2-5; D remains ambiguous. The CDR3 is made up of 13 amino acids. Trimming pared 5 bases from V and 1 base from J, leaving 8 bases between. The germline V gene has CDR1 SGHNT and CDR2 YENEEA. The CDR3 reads CASSQGVQETQYF. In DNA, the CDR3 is TGTGCCAGCAGCCAAGGCGTCCAAGAGACCCAGTACTTC.

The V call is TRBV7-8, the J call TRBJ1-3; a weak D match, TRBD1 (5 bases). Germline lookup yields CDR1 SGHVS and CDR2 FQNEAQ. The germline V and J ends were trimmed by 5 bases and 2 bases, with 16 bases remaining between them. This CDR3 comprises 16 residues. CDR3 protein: CASSPRPQGTGNTIYF. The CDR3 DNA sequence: TGTGCCAGCAGCCCACGACCCCAGGGAACTGGAAACACCATATATTTT.

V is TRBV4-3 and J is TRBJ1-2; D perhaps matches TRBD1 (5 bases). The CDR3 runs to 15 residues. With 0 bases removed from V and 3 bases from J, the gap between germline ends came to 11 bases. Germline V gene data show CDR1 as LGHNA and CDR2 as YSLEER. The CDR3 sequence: CASSQDLRDDYGYTF. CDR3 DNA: TGCGCCAGCAGCCAAGATCTCAGGGATGACTATGGCTACACCTTC.